These 30 T cell receptor beta chains came from one sample sequenced in a study of PD-1 and CTLA-4 blockade in melanoma. This table comes from immunoSEQ multiplex PCR, and its TCRdb copy is limited to in-frame clones, with some not included. Of about 31,000 clones listed, about 87% are singletons. The sequences come from CD8+ T cells from peripheral blood, collected from a patient given anti-PD-1 treatment. The receptors shown here come from a human donor with melanoma.

The V gene is TRBV28, the J gene TRBJ1-2; possibly TRBD1 for D (6 bases). The CDR3 is 16 amino acids. Germline V gene sequence: CDR1 MDHEN, CDR2 SYDVKM. With 6 bases removed from V and 6 bases from J, the gap between germline ends came to 23 bases. CDR3 coding DNA: TGTGCCAGCAGACTCCGCACCATGGGGGGCGAAGATGGCTACACCTTC. Residues: CASRLRTMGGEDGYTF.

This rearrangement joins TRBV6-1 to TRBJ2-7; D is possibly TRBD1 (8 bases). The V gene's germline CDR1 is MNHNS and CDR2 SASEGT. The CDR3 contains 16 residues. V dropped 0 bases and J dropped 4 bases, with 16 bases sitting between them. DNA of the CDR3: TGTGCCAGCAGTGAAGCGCTCGGACAGGGAGGGTACGAGCAGTACTTC. It specifies CASSEALGQGGYEQYF.

This rearrangement joins TRBV28 to TRBJ2-3; tentatively, D is TRBD1 (6 bases). The CDR3 contains 16 residues. Trimming removed 1 base at V and 1 base at J, with 12 bases between. Germline CDR1 and CDR2: MDHEN and SYDVKM. The CDR3 sequence is CASSLSGESGTDTQYF. Written as DNA, the CDR3 is TGTGCCAGCAGTTTATCAGGGGAATCCGGCACAGATACGCAGTATTTT.

The chain is built from TRBV28 and TRBJ2-7, with D maybe TRBD2 (5 bases). The germline V gene encodes CDR1 MDHEN and CDR2 SYDVKM. V shed 10 bases and J shed 2 bases, with 15 bases lying between them. CDR3 length equals 13 residues. As DNA, the CDR3 is TGTGCCACCAAACTTTTCGGGGCCTACGAGCAGTACTTC. Translated: CATKLFGAYEQYF.

V gene TRBV7-8 combines with J gene TRBJ2-7; possibly TRBD1 or TRBD2 for D (5 bases each). The CDR3 is made up of 13 amino acids. Trimming removed 1 base from V and 7 bases from J, with 11 bases in between. In germline, CDR1 is SGHVS, CDR2 FQNEAQ. CDR3 sequence reads: CASSLEWGSEQYF. DNA of the CDR3: TGTGCCAGCAGCTTAGAGTGGGGGTCTGAGCAGTACTTC.

This rearrangement joins TRBV3-1 (or the pseudogene TRBV3-2) to TRBJ2-1; D gene uncertain. The CDR3 loop spans 13 amino acids. The germline CDR1 and CDR2 sequences are LGHDT and YNNKEL (reference sequence). Trimming cost V 1 base and J 9 bases, with 10 bases left between them. CDR3 bases: TGTGCCAGCAGCCAAGTGGACGGCAGTGAGCAGTTCTTC. It encodes CASSQVDGSEQFF.

This chain uses TRBV19 with TRBJ2-3; 12 bases line up with TRBD2. V lost 0 bases and J lost 5; bases outside the gene matches: 6. Germline-derived CDR1 and CDR2 are LNHDA and SQIVND (reference sequence). The CDR3 is 17 residues long. This CDR3 is CASSIDLGLAGRDTQYF. The CDR3 DNA reads TGTGCCAGTAGTATAGATCTTGGACTAGCGGGGCGAGATACGCAGTATTTT.

The gene calls are TRBV6-1 and TRBJ2-7; maybe TRBD1 (5 bases). Germline CDR1 MNHNS, CDR2 SASEGT. Between the trimmed V and J ends, which lost 2 bases and 4 bases, there was a span of 15 bases. The CDR3 totals 15 residues. For the CDR3, the DNA is TGTGCCAGCAGTGAATATACAGGCTTAGGGTACGAGCAGTACTTC. It codes for CASSEYTGLGYEQYF.

The chain couples TRBV9 to TRBJ1-6; TRBD1 agrees at 8 bases. CDR1 is SGDLS and CDR2 is YYNGEE in the germline V gene. The CDR3 contains 15 residues. Trimming took 3 bases from V and 5 from J; bases not matched to a gene: 4. Here the CDR3 DNA reads TGTGCCAGCAGCGGCGGGACAGGCGATAATTCACCCCTCCACTTT. Translation gives CASSGGTGDNSPLHF.

This clone rates as medium-sized (0.01 to 0.1%). The rearrangement uses TRBV7-9 and TRBJ2-7; D gene ambiguous. This CDR3 has 12 amino acids. Trimming shortened V by 5 bases and J by 5 bases, and 10 bases separated the two germline ends. Germline lookup yields CDR1 SEHNR and CDR2 FQNEAQ (reference sequence). CDR3 nucleotide sequence: TGTGCCAGCAGCCCCGACGGCGACGAGCAGTACTTC. It codes for CASSPDGDEQYF.

The chain links TRBV7-9 to TRBJ2-3, with 7 bases that match TRBD2. V trimming: 4 bases; J trimming: 6 bases; junction bases outside the gene matches: 4. CDR1 is SEHNR and CDR2 is FQNEAQ in the germline V gene (reference sequence). The CDR3 is 13 residues long. CDR3 nucleotides: TGTGCCAGCAGCTCGCGGGGGACCGATACGCAGTATTTT. Its protein product is CASSSRGTDTQYF.

This clone is a singleton in its sample. V usage is TRBV27 and J usage is TRBJ1-1; D not certain. With 3 bases removed from V and 10 bases from J, the gap between germline ends came to 12 bases. The CDR3 contains 12 residues. Looked up from germline, CDR1 is MNHEY and CDR2 is SMNVEV (reference sequence). This CDR3 reads CASSLPGRGAFF. In DNA form, the CDR3 reads TGTGCCAGCAGTTTGCCGGGTCGGGGAGCTTTCTTT.

A few counts support this clone. This chain links TRBV9 with TRBJ1-6; D call uncertain. Germline CDR1 and CDR2: SGDLS and YYNGEE. V lost 0 bases, J lost 7 bases, and 8 bases lay in between. CDR3 length: 14 amino acids. CDR3 bases: TGTGCCAGCAGCGTAGGGGTGCAGAATTCACCCCTCCACTTT. Translated: CASSVGVQNSPLHF.

The chain joins TRBV5-1 to TRBJ2-3; 12 bases line up with TRBD2. Per the germline V gene, CDR1 is SGHRS and CDR2 is YFSETQ. After removal of 7 bases from V and 2 bases from J, the junction contained 8 bases not matched to a gene. The CDR3 has 16 residues. The CDR3 is CASAAGLAGFTDTQYF. CDR3 DNA: TGCGCCAGCGCCGCAGGACTAGCGGGGTTCACAGATACGCAGTATTTT.

The chain links TRBV4-1 to TRBJ2-5, with 8 bases aligning to TRBD2. Germline V gene lookup returns CDR1 MGHRA and CDR2 YSYEKL. This CDR3 has 19 residues. V shed 1 base and J 5 bases; nucleotides not matched to a gene: 18. CDR3 sequence reads: CASSQGAVAGSSDWETQYF. CDR3 nucleotides: TGCGCCAGCAGCCAAGGGGCGGTAGCGGGGTCGAGTGATTGGGAGACCCAGTACTTC.

This clone showed up just a few times. The chain joins TRBV10-3 to TRBJ1-1; a weak D match, TRBD1 (5 bases). Trimming removed 0 bases from V and 7 bases from J, with 15 bases in between. This CDR3 contains 15 residues. Germline V gene sequence: CDR1 ENHRY, CDR2 SYGVKD. As DNA, the CDR3 is TGTGCCATCAGTGAGTCCGGAGGGGCAACGGATGAAGCTTTCTTT. This gives the protein CAISESGGATDEAFF.

This chain links TRBV5-6 with TRBJ1-1; D call uncertain. This CDR3 spans 12 amino acids. Germline V gives CDR1 SGHDT, CDR2 YYEEEE. V lost 9 bases and J 1 base, leaving 10 bases between the germline ends. The CDR3 sequence is CATLKGNTEAFF. DNA of the CDR3: TGTGCCACCCTTAAAGGGAACACTGAAGCTTTCTTT.

This clone was detected only a few times. The rearrangement links TRBV28 to TRBJ2-2; 7 nucleotides agree with TRBD1. The germline CDR1 and CDR2 sequences are MDHEN and SYDVKM. The CDR3 length is 15 residues. The V and J ends lost 5 bases and 2 bases, in that order; junction bases with no gene match: 5. The CDR3: CASSADRVNTGELFF. CDR3 nucleotides: TGTGCCAGCAGTGCCGACAGGGTAAACACCGGGGAGCTGTTTTTT.

The chain employs TRBV28 and TRBJ2-6; D is unresolved. The CDR3 runs 14 residues. CDR1 is MDHEN, CDR2 SYDVKM, per germline. V lost 5 bases and J lost 4, with 9 bases in between. CDR3 coding DNA: TGTGCCAGCAGTCCCCGGTCGGGGGCCAACGTCCTGACTTTC. Its translation: CASSPRSGANVLTF.

The V gene is TRBV5-4, the J gene TRBJ2-5; 8 bases align to TRBD2. CDR3 length: 15 amino acids. Per germline, CDR1 SGHNT and CDR2 YYREEE (reference sequence). The V gene end was trimmed by 0 bases and the J gene end by 2 bases; junction bases not matched to a gene: 3. CDR3 sequence reads: CASSLVAGIQETQYF. The CDR3 DNA reads as TGTGCCAGCAGCTTGGTAGCGGGGATACAAGAGACCCAGTACTTC.

CDR3 protein: CASSQVRAVEAFF. In DNA form, the CDR3 reads TGCGCCAGCAGCCAAGTGAGGGCAGTTGAAGCTTTCTTT. The chain joins TRBV4-1 to TRBJ1-1, with no clear D. The CDR3 contains 13 residues. Per the germline V gene, CDR1 is MGHRA and CDR2 is YSYEKL. V gave up 1 base and J gave up 7 bases, with 10 bases separating them.

This rearrangement joins TRBV15 to TRBJ2-3; 8 nucleotides match TRBD2. The CDR3 spans 14 residues. Germline values: CDR1 LNHNV, CDR2 YYDKDF (reference sequence). J gave up 6 bases and V 6 bases, and 8 bases lay outside the gene matches. The CDR3 sequence is CATSQRTGGDTQYF. CDR3 coding DNA: TGTGCCACCAGTCAGAGGACGGGAGGGGATACGCAGTATTTT.

The V gene is TRBV29-1, the J gene TRBJ2-7; D remains ambiguous. The CDR3 extends over 12 amino acids. Looked up from germline, CDR1 is SQVTM and CDR2 is ANQGSEA. The germline V and J ends were trimmed by 4 bases and 0 bases, with 7 bases remaining between them. CDR3 amino acids: CSVVSSSYEQYF. The DNA for the CDR3 is TGCAGCGTTGTAAGTAGCTCCTACGAGCAGTACTTC.

CDR3 amino acids: CASSLEVGDRGRISPLHF. Written as DNA, the CDR3 is TGTGCCAGCAGCTTAGAAGTCGGCGACAGGGGGAGAATTTCACCCCTCCACTTT. The chain has TRBV7-2 and TRBJ1-6, with 9 positions matching TRBD1. V lost 1 base and J lost 9; bases outside the gene matches: 13. The CDR3 contains 18 residues. From germline, CDR1 is SGHTA and CDR2 FQGNSA.

This rearrangement joins TRBV5-4 to TRBJ2-1; 8 bases line up with TRBD2. V lost 6 bases and J lost 5; bases outside the gene matches: 7. The CDR3 runs 14 residues. CDR1 is SGHNT, CDR2 YYREEE, per germline (reference sequence). CDR3 sequence (DNA): TGTGCCAGCAAAATCCGCGGGGGGAACAATGAGCAGTTCTTC. This codes for CASKIRGGNNEQFF. Supplemented by reference TRBV5-4 and TRBJ2-1, the full variable domain reads ETGVTQSPTHLIKTRGQQVTLRCSSQSGHNTVSWYQQALGQGPQFIFQYYREEENGRGNFPPRFSGLQFPNYSSELNVNALELDDSALYLCASKIRGGNNEQFFGPGTRLTVL.

The chain has TRBV2 and TRBJ2-7; 9 bases fit TRBD2. There are 16 residues in the CDR3. V dropped 4 bases and J dropped 1; count of bases not matched to a gene: 8. Per the germline V gene, CDR1 is SNHLY and CDR2 is FYNNEI. The CDR3 DNA sequence: TGTGCCAGCAGTGTGGGAGGGACTAGCAATTCCTACGAGCAGTACTTC. This gives the protein CASSVGGTSNSYEQYF.

V and J are TRBV7-2 and TRBJ2-1, with 10 bases aligning to TRBD2. The CDR3 runs to 17 residues. The germline V gene has CDR1 SGHTA and CDR2 FQGNSA. V dropped 4 bases and J dropped 4; count of bases not matched to a gene: 10. The CDR3 bases are TGTGCCAGCAGCTCCTATCTTAGCGGGGGGCTTTACAATGAGCAGTTCTTC. Its protein is CASSSYLSGGLYNEQFF. The whole variable domain, remainder taken from reference TRBV7-2 and TRBJ2-1, is GAGVSQSPSNKVTEKGKDVELRCDPISGHTALYWYRQSLGQGLEFLIYFQGNSAPDKSGLPSDRFSAERTGGSVSTLTIQRTQQEDSAVYLCASSSYLSGGLYNEQFFGPGTRLTVL.

The V and J genes are TRBV7-2 and TRBJ1-4, with TRBD1 as a possible D gene (5 bases). The CDR3 loop spans 17 amino acids. V shed 5 bases and J shed 4 bases, with 20 bases lying between them. Germline V gene data show CDR1 as SGHTA and CDR2 as FQGNSA. CDR3 loop: CASSPWGATVDNEKLFF. The CDR3 nucleotides are TGTGCCAGCAGCCCTTGGGGAGCGACAGTAGATAATGAAAAACTGTTTTTT.

The CDR3, as DNA: TGTGCCAGCAGCTCCACGCGGGCCAGGGGGCCGGGCACCGGGGAGCTGTTTTTT. Its protein product is CASSSTRARGPGTGELFF. The J gene is TRBJ2-2, the V gene TRBV7-9, with 8 nucleotides matching TRBD1. Germline lookup yields CDR1 SEHNR and CDR2 FQNEAQ (reference sequence). The CDR3 totals 18 residues. V gave up 4 bases and J gave up 4 bases; unmatched junction bases: 14.

This sequence joins TRBV6-5 and TRBJ1-1; D may be TRBD1 (5 bases). The CDR3 is made up of 13 amino acids. The germline V gene encodes CDR1 MNHEY and CDR2 SVGAGI. V was pared by 2 bases and J by 6 bases, with 10 bases between. The CDR3 DNA follows: TGTGCCAGCAGTTACGGAGGGGCGGCTGAAGCTTTCTTT. The encoded protein is CASSYGGAAEAFF.